The source of this T cell receptor (beta chain) is a study of regulatory T cells in long-lasting Graves disease. Time point here: persistent/refractory GD, antithyroid drugs over 5 years with positive TRAb. After RNA was extracted from PBMCs, the TCR library was made from it. This CDR3 has 13 residues. Per the germline V gene, CDR1 is SNHLY and CDR2 is FYNNEI. Building of the TCR beta libraries involved iRepertoire HTBI primers and Arm-PCR of CDR3 regions. TCRdb fed the multiplex PCR reads into MiXCR, producing one record per CDR3 protein. Of about 660,000 distinct CDR3 sequences in the sample, around 32% were seen once. As to this clonotype: This may be a read error, as it is one base from a much larger clone.

Sequenced here: peripheral blood mononuclear cells (PBMCs), sampled when the disease was refractory, from a patient treated with antithyroid drugs. The rearrangement uses TRBV2 and TRBJ1-1, with D possibly being TRBD1 (6 bases). This sequence originates from a female donor with Graves disease. CDR3 residues: CASREVGATEAFF. The CDR3 region has the DNA TGTGCCAGCAGGGAAGTGGGGGCAACTGAAGCTTTCTTT.